This T cell receptor (beta chain) is from a study of shared clonotypes between healthy human individuals. Profiled with immunoSEQ multiplex PCR; TCRdb holds only in-frame clones, not every one. The data hold 2 million to 2.5 million clones, with roughly 93% observed a single time. The TCR originated in a man aged 18 to 35 in good health. Some clones in this sample may be carry-over from other donors' samples. Sequencing was done on a sample of naive CD4+ T cells from PBMCs. Subset denoted: CD45RA+ positively selected.

CDR3 coding DNA: TGTGCCAGCAGCCAAAGATTGCGGGGAGACTCCTACAATGAGCAGTTCTTC. Residues: CASSQRLRGDSYNEQFF. V usage is TRBV7-6 and J usage is TRBJ2-1, with D perhaps TRBD2 (6 bases). V was trimmed by 5 bases and J by 0 bases, leaving 17 bases between them. Germline CDR1 reads SGHVS; CDR2 reads FNYEAQ. This CDR3 spans 17 amino acids.